These T cell receptor beta chains were read from a single sample in a study of blood T cell repertoires in COVID-19. Measured with immunoSEQ multiplex PCR; TCRdb has only the in-frame clones, and not every one. The data hold about 270,000 clones, with about nine tenths observed a single time. Sequencing input: peripheral blood. The receptors come from a man between 60 and 70 years old who had recovered from COVID-19. Both conserved end residues are part of each CDR3. A D gene is named only where the DNA matches it firmly. Size values are once, few and many counts, or a class for expanded clones, and some rows have none.

>TRBJ2-2|NA|TRBV11-3|NA
TGTGCCAGCAGCCCTAACAGGGGTGCGGGGACCGGGGAGCTGTTTTTT
CASSPNRGAGTGELFF
>TRBJ2-7|NA|TRBV21-1|NA
TGTGCCAGCAGCACTGCCTACTGTCCCGGGACAGGGGGCCTAAACGAGCAGTACTTC
CASSTAYCPGTGGLNEQYF
>TRBJ1-3|NA|TRBV11-2|NA
TGTGCCAGCAGCGACCCCCAGGCCTACTCTGGAAACACCATATATTTT
CASSDPQAYSGNTIYF
>TRBJ2-7|NA|TRBV9|NA
TGTGCCAGCAGCGTAGCGCCGGAGGGGACCTCCTACGAGCAGTACTTC
CASSVAPEGTSYEQYF
>TRBJ1-6|TRBD1|TRBV7-9|NA
TGTGCCAGCAGCCGTGCGGGACAGGGATTAAATTCACCCCTCCACTTT
CASSRAGQGLNSPLHF
>TRBJ1-3|NA|TRBV11-2|NA
TGTGCCAGCAGCCCGGGGGACTGGTCTGGAAACACCATATATTTT
CASSPGDWSGNTIYF
>TRBJ1-5|TRBD1|TRBV5-1|NA
TGCGCCAGCAGCTCTACAGGGGGCAATCAGCCCCAGCATTTT
CASSSTGGNQPQHF
>TRBJ1-3|NA|TRBV3-1/TRBV3-2|NA
TGTGCCAGCAGCCAGGCCTTCGGGTTAACTGGAAACACCATATATTTT
CASSQAFGLTGNTIYF
>TRBJ1-6|NA|TRBV27|NA
TGTGCCAGCAGTTTATGGGGCGGGGATAATTCACCCCTCCACTTT
CASSLWGGDNSPLHF
>TRBJ1-4|TRBD1|TRBV19|NA
TGTGCCAGTACTGTCCCCGGGACAGGGGGTGAAAAACTGTTTTTT
CASTVPGTGGEKLFF
>TRBJ1-6|TRBD1|TRBV10-1|few
TGCGCCAGCAGTGAGTCGAGGGCAGGGGGCTCACCCCTCCACTTT
CASSESRAGGSPLHF
>TRBJ2-5|TRBD2|TRBV7-2|NA
TGTGCCAGCAGCCCTAGCGGGGGGCAAGAGACCCAGTACTTC
CASSPSGGQETQYF
>TRBJ2-2|TRBD2|TRBV10-3|NA
TGTGCCACCGCGGGGGGGCAGAACACCGGGGAGCTGTTTTTT
CATAGGQNTGELFF
>TRBJ2-7|NA|TRBV2|NA
TGTGCCAGCAGTGAAGCGCGTGAGCCTCTACCCTTC
CASSEAREPLPF
>TRBJ2-7|TRBD1|TRBV2|NA
TGTGCCAGCAGTGAAGCGGTCCCTTCCGACAGGGGGCTTACCTACGAGCAGTACTTC
CASSEAVPSDRGLTYEQYF
>TRBJ2-4|TRBD1|TRBV7-2|NA
TGTGCCAGCAGCTCCGCGGACAGGGGTCAGGGAAACATTCAGTACTTC
CASSSADRGQGNIQYF
>TRBJ1-2|TRBD1|TRBV30|NA
TGTGCCTGGAGTGCAGGGGGCGCGGGGGGCTACACCTTC
CAWSAGGAGGYTF
>TRBJ1-2|NA|TRBV9|NA
TGTGCCAGCAGCGCCACCGGGACACGATACTATGGCTACACCTTC
CASSATGTRYYGYTF
>TRBJ2-7|NA|TRBV7-2|once
TGTGCCAGCAGCTTGGGAGGACAGGTCGGAGAGCAGTACTTC
CASSLGGQVGEQYF
>TRBJ2-7|NA|TRBV30|NA
TGTGCCTTTTCGGCGGAGCGAAGCGAGCAGTACTTC
CAFSAERSEQYF
>TRBJ1-5|NA|TRBV3-1/TRBV3-2|NA
TGTGCCAGCAGCCAGAGGGAAGGTCAGCCCCAGCATTTT
CASSQREGQPQHF
>TRBJ1-1|NA|TRBV7-3|NA
TGTGCCAGCAGCCCCCAAGGGGGGGGGTGGACTGAAGCTTTCTTT
CASSPQGGGWTEAFF